This T cell receptor (beta chain) was observed in a study of shared clonotypes between healthy human individuals. Naive CD8 cells were CD45RO-negative, positively selected for CCR7, excluding terminally differentiated effector memory CD45RA+ cells. Donation came from healthy HIV-negative adults that had no recent acute infections or vaccinations. The CDR3 contains 16 residues. The germline CDR1 and CDR2 sequences are SGHNT and YYREEE (reference sequence). V lost 0 bases and J 6 bases, leaving 16 bases between the germline ends. The protocol was immunoSEQ multiplex PCR, while the TCRdb copy is restricted to in-frame clones and leaves out a portion. Here the sample spans about 2 million clones, approximately 94% being singletons.

This TCR was recovered from a man between 18 and 29 years old in good health. The V and J genes are TRBV5-4 and TRBJ2-1; D may be TRBD1 (5 bases). Sequenced input: naive CD8+ T cells sorted from blood. DNA for the CDR3: TGTGCCAGCAGCTTGGCCCCAGGGTGGGTAGGCAATGAGCAGTTCTTC. It is translated as CASSLAPGWVGNEQFF.